The T cell receptor beta chain described here comes from a study of OX40 agonist ivuxolimab in advanced cancers. CDR1 and CDR2 from the germline V gene are LGHNA and YNFKEQ. CDR3 size: 14 residues. V dropped 5 bases and J dropped 8 bases, with 18 bases sitting between them. Clones were sequenced by immunoSEQ multiplex PCR, and TCRdb holds only the in-frame ones, with some missing. The sample gives more than 55,000 clones, approximately 86% of which show up once; approximately 4% is in the top ten. The sample was CD4+ or CD8+ T cells sorted from blood, taken in a trial of the OX40 agonist ivuxolimab. The receptor was isolated from an adult with an advanced solid tumor such as melanoma, head and neck, liver or kidney cancer. The chain is built from TRBV4-2 and TRBJ1-2; weak D call: TRBD1 (6 bases). The CDR3: CASSSRGGREGYTF. CDR3 nucleotide sequence: TGTGCCAGCAGCTCCCGGGGGGGCCGAGAAGGCTACACCTTC.